This TCR beta chain was identified in a study of CD8+CD57+ T cells in acquired aplastic anemia. Study overall: Quantities of DNA derived from sorted CD4+ and CD8+ cells averaged around 3 ug. Regarding the study as a whole: Any difference that existed in CD8+ Simpson's diversity between patients and controls was not significant.

The template for TCR beta VDJ and CDR3 sequence profiling was genomic DNA. TCRdb reprocessed the reads with MiXCR, giving one entry per CDR3 protein. The sample holds 150,000 to 180,000 distinct CDR3 sequences, 40% to 65% seen once. V lost 0 bases to trimming and J lost 1 base; unmatched junction nucleotides: 2. CDR1 is SQVTM, CDR2 ANQGSEA, per germline. The CDR3 runs 14 residues. As concerns this clonotype: No antigen is known for it.

Before being chosen for sequencing, patients had shown CD8+CD57+ cell expansion by flow cytometry. Among the patients, all had severe acquired aplastic anemia. This chain links TRBV29-1 with TRBJ1-2, with 7 bases identical to TRBD1. This TCR was recovered from a human donor with aplastic anemia. What was sequenced was sorted CD4+, CD8+, or CD8+CD57+ T cells (not recorded which) from PBMCs. The DNA for the CDR3 is TGCAGCGTTGAAGACAACAGGGGTAACTATGGCTACACCTTC. Encoded protein: CSVEDNRGNYGYTF.